This section outlines one TCR beta chain sequence together with its context. There is no known antigen for this receptor. Base qualities were left out, and no much larger clone turns up one base away. This record belongs to a study of blood T cell repertoires in COVID-19 (TCRdb year 2020). For the study in its entirety: The collaborator samples originated in the United States, Italy and Spain and spanned the acute and convalescent phases of COVID-19. The material from the prospective study consisted of cDNA or gDNA derived from T cells, B-cell-depleted T cells, or PBMCs. Deeply sampled blood TCRbeta repertoires from subjects exposed to, actively infected with, or recovered from COVID-19 were included in the dataset. A freely available public database, intended as a resource for researchers studying the immune response to SARS-CoV-2, is where the repertoires were released. The samples were drawn from two sources: the first 160 participants of the ongoing ImmuneRACE study, and 1,200 or so subjects contributed by 6 global collaborators. A de-identified subject ID, COVID-19 status, age in years and sex were almost always included in the sample metadata. Where HLA class I and class II types were available, the types were taken from metadata supplied by the sample provider, not from assay-based typing. The paper's findings and limits, for the study overall: How much clinical and demographic metadata was included differed by source and by participant, and the metadata was provided uncurated.

V lost 5 bases and J lost 7 bases, and the count of bases not matched to a germline gene is 16. Counted from cysteine to phenylalanine, this CDR3 has 17 amino acids. The sequence is cut down to CDR3 DNA, 51 bases in frame from base 1. CDR1 MNHEY and CDR2 SVGEGT were looked up in the germline V gene. TCRbeta CDR3 regions were amplified from genomic DNA by means of the immunoSEQ Assay, a bias-controlled multiplex PCR. In the paper's pipeline: The number of nucleated cells in each sample was estimated from the amplification of reference gene primers within the assay. To quantify the absolute abundance of each unique TCRbeta CDR3 rearrangement, sequence reads were collapsed and filtered. For each sample, productive Simpson clonality was calculated by taking the square root of Simpson's diversity index across productive rearrangements. TCRdb carries this immuneACCESS record with in-frame sequences only. Its versions omit some clonotypes, under half of them owing to an unresolved V gene in the studies checked, with the rest unexplained. That table is the source of V, J and clone size, and D and trimming were worked out from the DNA. In this sample the table shows 100,000 to 150,000 clones, roughly 89% of which occur a single time. The biggest ten clones account for approximately 4.5% of the sample.

At one collaborating source in Seattle, patients were enrolled during active infection and were followed longitudinally through the course of disease. Whole blood was collected in K2EDTA tubes by collaborating institutions according to the institutions' own protocols. For TCRbeta analysis, collaborator samples were shipped as frozen whole blood, as isolated PBMCs, or as DNA extracted from either sample type. This receptor was obtained from a man aged 55 to 70 with COVID-19, enrolled during active disease. Recombination connected TRBV6-2 or TRBV6-3 to TRBJ1-1; TRBD1 aligns with 10 central bases. Specimen: peripheral blood. The nucleotides are TGTGCCAGCAGTCCGGGACAGGGGTCCCCGACGGGGCTTGAAGCTTTCTTT. Its protein product is CASSPGQGSPTGLEAFF.